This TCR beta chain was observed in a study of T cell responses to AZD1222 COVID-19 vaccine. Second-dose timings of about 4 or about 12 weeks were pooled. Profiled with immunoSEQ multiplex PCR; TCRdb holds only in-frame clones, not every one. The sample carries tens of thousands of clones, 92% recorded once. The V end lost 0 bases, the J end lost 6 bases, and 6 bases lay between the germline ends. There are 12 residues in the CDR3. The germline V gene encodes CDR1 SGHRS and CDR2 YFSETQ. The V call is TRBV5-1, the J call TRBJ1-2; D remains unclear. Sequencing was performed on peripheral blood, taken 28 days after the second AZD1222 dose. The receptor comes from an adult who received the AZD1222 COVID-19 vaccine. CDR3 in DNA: TGCGCCAGCAGCTTGGGGGGAAATGGCTACACCTTC. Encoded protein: CASSLGGNGYTF.